The 8 T cell receptor beta chains listed next were all sequenced from one sample in a study of OX40 agonist ivuxolimab in advanced cancers. Data came from immunoSEQ multiplex PCR; TCRdb stores just in-frame clones and leaves some out. This repertoire shows roughly 70,000 clones, about 88% found once; its top ten account for roughly 0.66%. Sequenced material: CD4+ or CD8+ T cells sorted from blood, taken in a trial of the OX40 agonist ivuxolimab. These TCRs come from an adult with an advanced solid tumor such as melanoma, head and neck, liver or kidney cancer.

This sequence joins TRBV7-9 and TRBJ1-1; 9 bases are shared with TRBD1. V shed 4 bases and J 4 bases; nucleotides not matched to a gene: 7. This CDR3 is built from 15 residues. CDR1 is SEHNR and CDR2 is FQNEAQ in the germline V gene (reference sequence). For the CDR3, the DNA is TGTGCCAGCAGCTCGGGACAGGGAGGGAGCACTGAAGCTTTCTTT. This codes for CASSSGQGGSTEAFF.

This clone was observed a handful of times. The chain links TRBV18 to TRBJ2-7; 7 nucleotides agree with TRBD1. V was clipped by 7 bases and J by 2 bases; unmatched bases: 5. The germline CDR1 and CDR2 sequences are KGHSH and LQKENI. The CDR3 is 13 residues long. Written as DNA, the CDR3 is TGTGCCAGCTTTAACAGGGGTACCTACGAGCAGTACTTC. It is translated as CASFNRGTYEQYF. Full variable domain (missing parts from reference TRBV18 and TRBJ2-7): NAGVMQNPRHLVRRRGQEARLRCSPMKGHSHVYWYRQLPEEGLKFMVYLQKENIIDESGMPKERFSAEFPKEGPSILRIQQVVRGDSAAYFCASFNRGTYEQYFGPGTRLTVT.

The gene calls are TRBV2 and TRBJ2-6; D call uncertain. The germline V gene encodes CDR1 SNHLY and CDR2 FYNNEI. V lost 3 bases and J lost 1, with 7 bases in between. There are 15 residues in the CDR3. CDR3 loop: CASSDRQSGANVLTF. Written as DNA, the CDR3 is TGTGCCAGCAGTGATCGGCAGTCTGGGGCCAACGTCCTGACTTTC.

The chain recombines TRBV30 with TRBJ1-1; D call uncertain. This CDR3 has 11 residues. The ends were cut back, 4 bases at V and 3 bases at J, with 6 bases in the middle. Germline-derived CDR1 and CDR2 are GTSNPN and SVGIG (reference sequence). The chain's CDR3 is CAWTTYTEAFF. The CDR3 DNA is TGTGCCTGGACCACCTACACTGAAGCTTTCTTT.

V usage is TRBV14 and J usage is TRBJ2-6, with D possibly TRBD1 on 6 matching bases. V lost 4 bases to trimming and J lost 18 bases, with 25 bases between them. Germline lookup yields CDR1 SGHDN and CDR2 FVKESK. CDR3 length: 15 residues. CDR3 loop: CASSPAGVYSTMRTF. CDR3 coding DNA: TGTGCCAGCAGCCCAGCAGGGGTATACAGTACGATGAGGACTTTC. Variable domain in full (rest from reference TRBV14 and TRBJ2-6): EAGVTQFPSHSVIEKGQTVTLRCDPISGHDNLYWYRRVMGKEIKFLLHFVKESKQDESGMPNNRFLAERTGGTYSTLKVQPAELEDSGVYFCASSPAGVYSTMRTFGAGSRLTVL.

Comments on this clone: Other DNA sequences from this sample encode an identical CDR3 as well. CDR3 residues: CASSLQAGDYEQYF. As DNA, the CDR3 is TGCGCCAGCAGCTTGCAGGCCGGGGACTACGAGCAGTACTTC. The chain combines TRBV5-1 with TRBJ2-7, with D perhaps matching TRBD2 (5 bases). Germline V gives CDR1 SGHRS, CDR2 YFSETQ. The length of the CDR3 is 14 residues. Trimming cost V 1 base and J 3 bases, with 11 bases left between them.

Notes on this clone: The junction does not match germline at one end; this may be a read error. The CDR3 region is CASSWGTSGSVYEQCF. In nucleotides, the CDR3 is TGCGCCAGCAGCTGGGGGACTAGCGGGAGTGTCTACGAGCAGTGCTTC. The rearrangement joins TRBV5-1 to TRBJ2-7, with TRBD2 matching 14 bases. The CDR3 contains 16 residues. Germline values: CDR1 SGHRS, CDR2 YFSETQ. Variable domain in full (rest from reference TRBV5-1 and TRBJ2-7): KAGVTQTPRYLIKTRGQQVTLSCSPISGHRSVSWYQQTPGQGLQFLFEYFSETQRNKGNFPGRFSGRQFSNSRSEMNVSTLELGDSALYLCASSWGTSGSVYEQCFGPGTRLTVT.

This chain links TRBV7-9 with TRBJ2-6, with TRBD2 as a possible D gene (5 bases). V shed 6 bases and J shed 4 bases, with 16 bases lying between them. The germline gives CDR1 SEHNR, CDR2 FQNEAQ (reference sequence). The CDR3 has 16 residues. The DNA of the CDR3 is TGTGCCAGCAGTCATCGCCGGGGTGGAGGGGCCAACGTCCTGACTTTC. Protein sequence: CASSHRRGGGANVLTF. Filled out from reference TRBV7-9 and TRBJ2-6, the complete variable domain reads DTGVSQNPRHKITKRGQNVTFRCDPISEHNRLYWYRQTLGQGPEFLTYFQNEAQLEKSRLLSDRFSAERPKGSFSTLEIQRTEQGDSAMYLCASSHRRGGGANVLTFGAGSRLTVL.